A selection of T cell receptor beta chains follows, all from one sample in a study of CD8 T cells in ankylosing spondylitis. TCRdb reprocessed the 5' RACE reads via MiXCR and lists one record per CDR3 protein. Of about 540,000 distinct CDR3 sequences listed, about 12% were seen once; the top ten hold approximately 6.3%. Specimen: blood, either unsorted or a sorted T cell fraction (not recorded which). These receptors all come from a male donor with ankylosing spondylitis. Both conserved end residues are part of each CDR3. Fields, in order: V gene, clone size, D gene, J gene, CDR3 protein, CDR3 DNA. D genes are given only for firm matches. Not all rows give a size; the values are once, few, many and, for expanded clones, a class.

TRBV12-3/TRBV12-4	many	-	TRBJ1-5	CASSSRPNSNQPQHF	TGTGCCAGCAGTTCTAGACCTAATAGCAATCAGCCCCAGCATTTT
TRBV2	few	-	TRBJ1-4	CASTRASTNEKLFF	TGTGCCAGCACCCGGGCATCAACTAATGAAAAACTGTTTTTT
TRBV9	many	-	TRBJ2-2	CASSVEAWAGELFF	TGTGCCAGCAGCGTAGAGGCTTGGGCCGGGGAGCTGTTTTTT
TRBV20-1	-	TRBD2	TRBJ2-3	CSASGALLAGVGTQYF	TGCAGTGCTAGCGGCGCCTTACTAGCGGGGGTGGGTACGCAGTATTTT
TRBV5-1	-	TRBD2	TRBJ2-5	CASSSGTSGTYQETQYF	TGCGCCAGCAGCTCCGGGACTAGCGGGACGTACCAAGAGACCCAGTACTTC
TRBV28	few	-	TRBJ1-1	CASIKGYTEAFF	TGTGCCAGCATTAAGGGGTACACTGAAGCTTTCTTT
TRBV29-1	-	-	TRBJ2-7	CSVGLARGSYEQYF	TGCAGCGTTGGTCTGGCACGGGGATCCTACGAGCAGTACTTC
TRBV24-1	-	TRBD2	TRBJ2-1	CETSGDNEQFF	TGTGAGACCAGCGGGGACAATGAGCAGTTCTTC
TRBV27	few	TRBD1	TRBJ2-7	CASKTGLAEQYF	TGTGCCAGCAAGACAGGGTTGGCCGAGCAGTACTTC
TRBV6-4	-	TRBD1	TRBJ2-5	CASSVSEGAETQYF	TGTGCCAGCAGTGTTTCAGAGGGGGCGGAGACCCAGTACTTC
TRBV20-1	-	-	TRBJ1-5	CSARDGSTGIQPQHF	TGCAGTGCTAGAGATGGGTCAACGGGGATTCAGCCCCAGCATTTT
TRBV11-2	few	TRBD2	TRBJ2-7	CASSPPGTRVYEQYF	TGTGCCAGCAGCCCTCCCGGGACTAGGGTATACGAGCAGTACTTC
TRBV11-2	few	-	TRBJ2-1	CASSARGAGYNEQFF	TGTGCCAGCAGCGCCCGAGGGGCGGGGTACAATGAGCAGTTCTTC
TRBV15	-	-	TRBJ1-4	CATSRDRYAREKLFF	TGTGCCACCAGCAGAGATAGGTACGCGAGGGAAAAACTGTTTTTT
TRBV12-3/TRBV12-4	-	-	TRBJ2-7	CASSAYQLGQYF	TGTGCCAGCAGCGCCTACCAGCTGGGGCAGTACTTC
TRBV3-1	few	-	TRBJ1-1	CASSQPPGGGSTEAFF	TGTGCCAGCAGCCAACCCCCGGGGGGGGGGAGCACTGAAGCTTTCTTT
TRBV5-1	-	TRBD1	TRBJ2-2	CASSSTGGPGELFF	TGCGCCAGCAGCTCCACAGGGGGCCCCGGGGAGCTGTTTTTT
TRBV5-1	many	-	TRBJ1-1	CASSLSEQYTEAFF	TGCGCCAGCAGCTTATCGGAGCAATACACTGAAGCTTTCTTT
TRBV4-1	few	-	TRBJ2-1	CASSQAPGSITNEQFF	TGCGCCAGCAGCCAAGCACCGGGGTCCATCACCAATGAGCAGTTCTTC
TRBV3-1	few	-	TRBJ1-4	CASSQASGGEKLFF	TGTGCCAGCAGCCAAGCATCGGGTGGTGAAAAACTGTTTTTT
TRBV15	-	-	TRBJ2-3	CATSRPGPTATDTQYF	TGTGCCACCAGCAGGCCTGGGCCCACGGCCACAGATACGCAGTATTTT
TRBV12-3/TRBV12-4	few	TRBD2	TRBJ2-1	CASSLASGRAFYNEQFF	TGTGCCAGCAGTTTAGCTAGCGGGAGGGCCTTCTACAATGAGCAGTTCTTC
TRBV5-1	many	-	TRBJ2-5	CASSLFAGQETQYF	TGCGCCAGCAGCTTGTTCGCAGGACAAGAGACCCAGTACTTC
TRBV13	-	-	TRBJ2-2	CASSLVGGLGDGELFF	TGTGCCAGCAGCTTAGTCGGCGGTCTTGGGGACGGGGAGCTGTTTTTT
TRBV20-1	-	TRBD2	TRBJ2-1	CSQKPGLAYNEQFF	TGCAGTCAAAAACCGGGACTAGCCTACAATGAGCAGTTCTTC
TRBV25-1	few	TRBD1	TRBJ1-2	CASSGQGTVYGYTF	TGTGCCAGCAGTGGACAGGGAACGGTCTATGGCTACACCTTC
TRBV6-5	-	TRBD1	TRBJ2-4	CASSYDRVTGTKNIQYF	TGTGCCAGCAGTTACGACAGGGTTACGGGAACCAAAAACATTCAGTACTTC
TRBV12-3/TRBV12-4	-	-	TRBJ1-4	CASSNNQPGGGEKLFF	TGTGCCAGCAGTAACAATCAACCCGGAGGTGGTGAAAAACTGTTTTTT
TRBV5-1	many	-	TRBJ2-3	CASSLALGDTQYF	TGCGCCAGCAGCTTGGCCTTAGGAGATACGCAGTATTTT
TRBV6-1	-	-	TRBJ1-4	CASSGQPNEKLFF	TGTGCCAGCAGTGGGCAGCCTAATGAAAAACTGTTTTTT
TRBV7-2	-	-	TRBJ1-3	CASSLQSHTIYF	TGTGCCAGCAGCCTACAGAGCCACACCATATATTTT
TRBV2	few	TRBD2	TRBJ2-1	CASLAGVTYNEQFF	TGTGCCAGCTTAGCGGGAGTCACCTACAATGAGCAGTTCTTC
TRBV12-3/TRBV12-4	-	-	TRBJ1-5	CASSFGSLLGNQPQHF	TGTGCCAGCAGTTTTGGATCATTACTAGGCAATCAGCCCCAGCATTTT
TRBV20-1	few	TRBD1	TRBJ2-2	CSATTHRGATGELFF	TGCAGTGCTACCACTCACAGGGGTGCCACCGGGGAGCTGTTTTTT
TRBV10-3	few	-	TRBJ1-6	CAISPGLGNSPLHF	TGTGCCATCAGCCCCGGTCTTGGGAATTCACCCCTCCACTTT
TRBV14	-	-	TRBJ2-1	CASSPGPTGQFF	TGTGCCAGCAGCCCCGGGCCAACGGGGCAGTTCTTC
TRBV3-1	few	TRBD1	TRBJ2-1	CASSWNRDRDHNEQFF	TGTGCCAGCAGTTGGAACCGGGACAGGGACCACAATGAGCAGTTCTTC
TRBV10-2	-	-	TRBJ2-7	CASSEDRNYGQYF	TGCGCCAGCAGTGAGGACAGAAATTATGGGCAGTACTTC
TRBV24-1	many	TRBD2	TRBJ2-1	CATSVSGSYNEQFF	TGTGCCACCAGTGTGAGCGGGAGTTACAATGAGCAGTTCTTC
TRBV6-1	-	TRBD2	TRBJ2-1	CASSSLAGGTNEQFF	TGTGCCAGCAGCTCCCTAGCGGGAGGGACCAATGAGCAGTTCTTC
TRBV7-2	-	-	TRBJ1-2	CASVGGLGYTF	TGTGCCAGCGTAGGTGGATTAGGCTACACCTTC
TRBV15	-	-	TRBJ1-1	CATSRQLQNTEAFF	TGTGCCACCAGCAGACAGCTTCAGAACACTGAAGCTTTCTTT
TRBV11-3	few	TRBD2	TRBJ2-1	CASSLGGSGGDEQFF	TGTGCCAGCAGCTTAGGAGGTAGCGGGGGGGATGAGCAGTTCTTC
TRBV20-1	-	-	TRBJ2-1	CSAPGGSSYNEQFF	TGCAGTGCCCCAGGGGGGAGCTCCTACAATGAGCAGTTCTTC
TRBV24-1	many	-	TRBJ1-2	CATSDPNGYGYTF	TGTGCCACCAGTGACCCGAACGGGTATGGCTACACCTTC
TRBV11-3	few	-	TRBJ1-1	CASSLDQTVRSFF	TGTGCCAGCAGCTTAGATCAGACGGTTCGGTCTTTCTTT